The sequence of this TCR beta chain was determined in a study of blood T cell repertoires in COVID-19. Looking at the study overall: There were acute and convalescent COVID-19 samples, and they came from the United States, Italy and Spain. PBMCs, B-cell-depleted T cells, or T cells were the source of the cDNA or gDNA that made up the material.

Methods used by the authors: Counts of nucleated cells, estimated from reference gene primer amplification, were obtained. Clones were read by immunoSEQ multiplex PCR, and TCRdb kept only the in-frame ones, dropping some. The DNA was the basis for D and trimming; V, J and clone size are from that table. The sample lists 85,000 to 130,000 clones, approximately 83% occurring once. This receptor was taken from a woman aged 80 or over with active or convalescent COVID-19. Source material: peripheral blood.

The CDR3 protein is CASSEGRYYAEAFF. CDR3 sequence (DNA): TGTGCCAGCAGTGAAGGCAGGTATTACGCTGAAGCTTTCTTT. This sequence joins TRBV2 and TRBJ1-1; D not certain. Germline V gene data show CDR1 as SNHLY and CDR2 as FYNNEI. V was cut by 1 base and J by 6 bases, with 12 bases left in between. The CDR3 consists of 14 residues.